Presented here are 20 T cell receptor beta chains from one specimen sequenced in a study of cytomegalovirus exposure and HLA in healthy donors. The PCR had 60 Vbeta and 13 Jbeta primers. Libraries were prepared by immunoSEQ multiplex PCR; TCRdb keeps only in-frame clonotypes and omits some of them. The sample shows 100,000 to 140,000 clones, around 77% of them seen only once. Sequencing was done on a sample of PBMCs. The receptors shown here come from a male donor in good health and CMV-seronegative.

This clone has more than one count but fewer than ten. The gene calls are TRBV4-1 and TRBJ2-3, with 7 bases matching TRBD2. V lost 1 base to trimming and J lost 4 bases; unmatched junction nucleotides: 5. The CDR3 sequence is 15 residues long. CDR1 MGHRA and CDR2 YSYEKL come from the germline V gene. CDR3 protein: CASSQGQGGADTQYF. DNA for the CDR3: TGCGCCAGCAGCCAAGGGCAGGGAGGGGCAGATACGCAGTATTTT.

The rearrangement links TRBV5-1 to TRBJ2-1, with 8 nucleotides matching TRBD2. The CDR3 extends over 15 amino acids. Looked up from germline, CDR1 is SGHRS and CDR2 is YFSETQ. V gave up 2 bases and J gave up 9 bases; unmatched junction bases: 10. The CDR3 protein is CASSLTSGTGSEQFF. Here the CDR3 DNA reads TGCGCCAGCAGCTTAACTAGCGGCACGGGGAGTGAGCAGTTCTTC.

This chain links TRBV5-1 with TRBJ2-7; 14 positions match TRBD2. Germline V gene lookup returns CDR1 SGHRS and CDR2 YFSETQ. The CDR3 is 16 amino acids. V was clipped by 0 bases and J by 1 base; unmatched bases: 0. The CDR3 sequence is CASSLGLAGGSYEQYF. CDR3 sequence (DNA): TGCGCCAGCAGCTTGGGACTAGCGGGAGGGTCCTACGAGCAGTACTTC.

This clone was observed a single time. V gene TRBV19 combines with J gene TRBJ2-1; 14 bases are shared with TRBD2. The V and J ends lost 5 bases and 7 bases, in that order; junction bases with no gene match: 4. CDR1 and CDR2 (germline): LNHDA, SQIVND (reference sequence). The CDR3 loop spans 15 amino acids. As DNA, the CDR3 is TGTGCCAGTAGTCCCCGACTAGCGGGAGGGAATGAGCAGTTCTTC. This translates into CASSPRLAGGNEQFF.

This chain connects TRBV7-2 to TRBJ2-5; the match to TRBD2 covers 13 bases. CDR1 and CDR2 (germline): SGHTA, FQGNSA. The CDR3 covers 18 residues. Trimming at V came to 3 bases and at J to 1 base, leaving 8 bases not matched to a gene. The CDR3 nucleotides read TGTGCCAGCAGCTTCGGTACTAGCGGGAGGGCCTCCCAAGAGACCCAGTACTTC. Translated, it gives CASSFGTSGRASQETQYF.

This sequence joins TRBV29-1 and TRBJ2-2; D gene ambiguous. V lost 4 bases to trimming and J lost 0 bases, with 6 bases between them. This CDR3 spans 13 amino acids. From germline, CDR1 is SQVTM and CDR2 ANQGSEA. The CDR3 protein is CSVVATNTGELFF. The DNA of the CDR3 is TGCAGCGTTGTGGCCACGAACACCGGGGAGCTGTTTTTT.

V is TRBV19 and J is TRBJ2-5; the match to TRBD2 covers 9 bases. The end of the DNA aligns better with TRBJ2-7, so the J call may be wrong. CDR3 size: 15 residues. CDR1 and CDR2 from the germline V gene are LNHDA and SQIVND (reference sequence). Here the CDR3 DNA reads TGTGCCAGTAGTATTGGCGGGAGGGCCGTGGACGAGCAGTACTTC. Its translation: CASSIGGRAVDEQYF.

The CDR3: CASSVTGEGTQYF. The CDR3 DNA sequence: TGTGCCAGCAGTGTCACAGGTGAAGGGACCCAGTACTTC. The chain has TRBV2 and TRBJ2-5; a possible D gene is TRBD1 (5 bases). Trimming removed 4 bases at V and 7 bases at J, with 13 bases between. Germline CDR1 is SNHLY and CDR2 is FYNNEI. This CDR3 has 13 residues.

V gene TRBV28 combines with J gene TRBJ1-1, with a tentative D call TRBD1 (6 bases). Germline V gene sequence: CDR1 MDHEN, CDR2 SYDVKM. V was shortened by 3 bases and J by 4 bases, with 12 bases between the two germline ends. The CDR3 totals 14 residues. The CDR3 DNA follows: TGTGCCAGCAGTTTGTCTAACAGGGCCACTGAAGCTTTCTTT. It translates to CASSLSNRATEAFF.

The J gene is TRBJ2-5, the V gene TRBV15; D possibly corresponds to TRBD1 (6 bases). The CDR3 covers 15 residues. V shed 2 bases and J shed 2 bases, with 12 bases lying between them. Germline loops: CDR1 LNHNV, CDR2 YYDKDF (reference sequence). The CDR3 DNA reads TGTGCCACCAGCAGAAATACAGGGTGGCAAGAGACCCAGTACTTC. Translation gives CATSRNTGWQETQYF.

The V and J genes are TRBV18 and TRBJ2-1; TRBD2 matches 9 bases. In germline, CDR1 is KGHSH, CDR2 LQKENI. After removal of 4 bases from V and 4 bases from J, the junction contained 5 bases not matched to a gene. CDR3 length: 15 residues. CDR3 region: CASSHRTSDYNEQFF. DNA of the CDR3: TGTGCCAGCTCACACAGGACTAGCGATTACAATGAGCAGTTCTTC.

V is TRBV7-9 and J is TRBJ1-3; D unresolved. The germline gives CDR1 SEHNR, CDR2 FQNEAQ (reference sequence). The length of the CDR3 is 12 residues. The CDR3 loop is CSTGDSGNTIYF. CDR3 nucleotides: TGTTCCACCGGGGACTCTGGAAACACCATATATTTT.

This clone was observed a single time. The chain has TRBV7-2 and TRBJ1-1; no clear D gene. The CDR3 contains 12 residues. Germline V CDR1 and CDR2: SGHTA, FQGNSA. V gave up 1 base and J gave up 8 bases, with 8 bases separating them. CDR3 sequence: CASSLGLAEAFF. As DNA, the CDR3 is TGTGCCAGCAGCTTAGGCTTGGCAGAAGCTTTCTTT. Together with reference TRBV7-2 and TRBJ1-1, the CDR3 gives the full variable domain: GAGVSQSPSNKVTEKGKDVELRCDPISGHTALYWYRQSLGQGLEFLIYFQGNSAPDKSGLPSDRFSAERTGGSVSTLTIQRTQQEDSAVYLCASSLGLAEAFFGQGTRLTVV.

This rearrangement joins TRBV9 to TRBJ2-1; D remains ambiguous. V was shortened by 1 base and J by 0 bases, with 5 bases between the two germline ends. The CDR3 has 14 amino acids. Germline V gene data show CDR1 as SGDLS and CDR2 as YYNGEE. CDR3 DNA: TGTGCCAGCAGCGTACTGAGCTCCTACAATGAGCAGTTCTTC. Translation: CASSVLSSYNEQFF.

This chain links TRBV11-2 with TRBJ1-2; no definite D call. Looked up from germline, CDR1 is SGHAT and CDR2 is FQNNGV. CDR3 length: 14 residues. Trimming pared 1 base from V and 3 bases from J, leaving 9 bases between. CDR3 DNA: TGTGCCAGCAGCTTAGGTTCGGGATACTATGGCTACACCTTC. The encoded protein is CASSLGSGYYGYTF.

In nucleotides, the CDR3 is TGCAGCGTTAGACTAGCGGGGAGTGAGCAGTTCTTC. Its protein is CSVRLAGSEQFF. J is TRBJ2-1 and V is TRBV29-1; 11 nucleotides match TRBD2. The V gene's germline CDR1 is SQVTM and CDR2 ANQGSEA. The junction had 3 bases not matched to a gene; V was cut back by 5 bases and J by 9 bases. The CDR3 is made up of 12 amino acids.

This chain joins TRBV6-5 and TRBJ2-3, with D hard to call. The CDR3 has 15 residues. V lost 0 bases to trimming and J lost 4 bases, with 11 bases between them. Germline assignment: CDR1 MNHEY and CDR2 SVGAGI. The CDR3 is CASSYSPGIADTQYF. The DNA of the CDR3 is TGTGCCAGCAGTTACTCGCCAGGAATTGCAGATACGCAGTATTTT.

CDR3 nucleotide sequence: TGTGCCAGCAGTGTTGAGGGGGCACCTAATTCACCCCTCCACTTT. It translates to CASSVEGAPNSPLHF. The rearrangement uses TRBV6-4 and TRBJ1-6, with 7 positions matching TRBD1. Germline values: CDR1 MRHNA, CDR2 SNTAGT. The J segment lost 6 bases and the V segment lost 4 bases, leaving 6 bases of the junction unmatched. CDR3 length: 15 residues.

V and J are TRBV27 and TRBJ1-2, with 8 bases fitting TRBD1. Germline-derived CDR1 and CDR2 are MNHEY and SMNVEV (reference sequence). V gave up 3 bases and J gave up 0 bases; unmatched junction bases: 3. There are 15 residues in the CDR3. Here the CDR3 DNA reads TGTGCCAGCAGTTTTAGGGACAGGCCTAACTATGGCTACACCTTC. Protein product: CASSFRDRPNYGYTF.

This sequence joins TRBV6-5 and TRBJ2-2, with no clear D. The CDR3 is 15 residues long. Germline CDR1 MNHEY, CDR2 SVGAGI. V was cut by 6 bases and J by 2 bases, with 13 bases left in between. The CDR3 bases are TGTGCCAGCAGCCCGACACAAAGCAACACCGGGGAGCTGTTTTTT. Translated, it gives CASSPTQSNTGELFF.